The next 10 T cell receptor beta chains were all read from a single sample in a study of patients and donors after allogeneic stem cell transplantation. MiXCR, run by TCRdb on the RT-PCR reads, gives a single entry per CDR3 protein. The top ten clones hold approximately 32% of a sample with roughly 180,000 distinct CDR3 sequences, around two fifths of them seen once. Source material: blood, either unsorted or a sorted T cell fraction (not recorded which). The receptor source for this set is a human donor who was either an allogeneic HSCT recipient or a stem cell or donor lymphocyte infusion donor (not recorded which). It is not recorded whose cells these are; they may come from a transplant donor.

The chain has TRBV9 and TRBJ2-1; perhaps TRBD2 as D (6 bases). Germline V CDR1 and CDR2: SGDLS, YYNGEE. V was pared by 3 bases and J by 0 bases, with 10 bases between. This CDR3 is 15 amino acids long. CDR3 sequence (DNA): TGTGCCAGCAGCGCCGCTAGCGACTCCTACAATGAGCAGTTCTTC. Its translation: CASSAASDSYNEQFF.

A few counts support this clonotype. This chain uses TRBV3-1 with TRBJ2-7, with 10 bases lining up with TRBD2. V trimming: 0 bases; J trimming: 5 bases; junction bases outside the gene matches: 4. Germline CDR1 LGHDT, CDR2 YNNKEL (reference sequence). CDR3 length equals 15 residues. DNA for the CDR3: TGTGCCAGCAGCCAAGAAGCGGGAGGGTACCACGAGCAGTACTTC. Its protein product is CASSQEAGGYHEQYF.

The table lists this clonotype with a few counts. The chain joins TRBV5-1 to TRBJ2-5, with a weak D call TRBD1 (5 bases). The ends were cut back, 7 bases at V and 2 bases at J, with 21 bases in the middle. The V gene's germline CDR1 is SGHRS and CDR2 YFSETQ. This CDR3 contains 16 residues. CDR3 coding DNA: TGCGCCAGCGGCAACCGTGTTAGGGGTCCACAAGAGACCCAGTACTTC. Translation gives CASGNRVRGPQETQYF. Filled out from reference TRBV5-1 and TRBJ2-5, the complete variable domain reads KAGVTQTPRYLIKTRGQQVTLSCSPISGHRSVSWYQQTPGQGLQFLFEYFSETQRNKGNFPGRFSGRQFSNSRSEMNVSTLELGDSALYLCASGNRVRGPQETQYFGPGTRLLVL.

The CDR3 DNA sequence: TGTGCCAGCAATATTCCCGGGGGGAACACTGAAGCTTTCTTT. This sequence encodes CASNIPGGNTEAFF. This rearrangement joins TRBV12-3 or TRBV12-4 to TRBJ1-1; D is possibly TRBD1 (5 bases). Deletions cut 7 bases from V and 1 base from J, with 13 bases between. The CDR3 runs to 14 residues.

This clonotype has a handful of counts. The rearrangement joins TRBV12-3 or TRBV12-4 to TRBJ2-7, with a possible D match to TRBD1 (6 bases). Trimming removed 6 bases from V and 1 base from J, with 13 bases in between. This CDR3 region has 14 residues. In DNA form, the CDR3 reads TGTGCCAGCAGCCCTTTAGGGGGTTCCTACGAGCAGTACTTC. It encodes CASSPLGGSYEQYF.

CDR3 nucleotide sequence: TGTGCCAGCACATCTGCGGGACAGGGGTTTTATAATTCACCCCTCCACTTT. It translates to CASTSAGQGFYNSPLHF. J is TRBJ1-6 and V is TRBV12-3 or TRBV12-4, with 10 nucleotides matching TRBD1. This CDR3 is built from 17 residues. The trim removed 7 bases at V and 4 bases at J, leaving 10 bases unmatched.

This clonotype was counted only a few times. For the CDR3, the DNA is TGCGCCAGCAGCCAAGGAGTAGGAGGGGACTATGGCTACACCTTC. This gives the protein CASSQGVGGDYGYTF. The rearrangement links TRBV4-3 to TRBJ1-2; D perhaps matches TRBD1 (5 bases). The germline V gene has CDR1 LGHNA and CDR2 YSLEER. V was trimmed by 1 base and J by 3 bases, leaving 12 bases between them. CDR3 length: 15 residues.

The rearrangement uses TRBV3-1 and TRBJ2-7; maybe TRBD2 (6 bases). Germline CDR1 and CDR2: LGHDT and YNNKEL (reference sequence). There are 17 residues in the CDR3. V shed 0 bases and J shed 0 bases, with 15 bases lying between them. CDR3 protein: CASSQDQRRASSYEQYF. Written as DNA, the CDR3 is TGTGCCAGCAGCCAAGATCAAAGGAGGGCGAGCTCCTACGAGCAGTACTTC.

This clonotype showed up just a few times. The CDR3 region is CASSPRGVSRNTIYF. For the CDR3, the DNA is TGTGCCAGCAGCCCGAGGGGGGTTTCTAGAAACACCATATATTTT. The chain carries TRBV7-8 and TRBJ1-3; D might be TRBD1 (6 bases). V was trimmed by 5 bases and J by 5 bases, leaving 16 bases between them. CDR1 and CDR2 from the germline V gene are SGHVS and FQNEAQ. The CDR3 covers 15 residues.

The chain uses TRBV29-1 and TRBJ2-3; TRBD2 matches at 8 bases. Germline trimming cut 6 bases from V and 6 bases from J; bases unmatched to any gene: 8. Per germline, CDR1 SQVTM and CDR2 ANQGSEA. This CDR3 is built from 13 residues. The CDR3 region is CSVPGTRLDTQYF. The CDR3 DNA reads TGCAGCGTACCCGGGACTAGGCTCGATACGCAGTATTTT.